This TCR beta chain was sequenced for a study of regulatory T cells in long-lasting Graves disease. In the study overall: Persistent cases took antithyroid drugs over 5 years and stayed TSH receptor antibody positive.

Noted time point: persistent/refractory GD, antithyroid drugs over 5 years with positive TRAb. Generation of the TCR library employed RNA extracted from PBMCs. This clonotype was counted a few times. For TCR beta, libraries came from iRepertoire HTBI primers and Arm-PCR of CDR3 regions. TCRdb recomputed calls from the multiplex PCR reads with MiXCR, one row per CDR3 protein. Counted here are approximately 690,000 distinct CDR3 sequences, 30% occurring once; the ten biggest clones make up 40% to 55%. Germline V gene lookup returns CDR1 LNHNV and CDR2 YYDKDF (reference sequence). V lost 5 bases and J lost 4, with 14 bases in between. CDR3 length equals 14 residues.

The sequencing used peripheral blood mononuclear cells (PBMCs), collected when the disease was refractory, from a patient treated with antithyroid drugs. V usage is TRBV15 and J usage is TRBJ1-1; D is ambiguous. The TCR was taken from a female donor with Graves disease. CDR3 loop: CATSPSPGSTEAFF. As DNA, the CDR3 is TGTGCCACCAGCCCCTCCCCAGGAAGCACTGAAGCTTTCTTT. Full variable domain (rest looked up from reference TRBV15 and TRBJ1-1): DAMVIQNPRYQVTQFGKPVTLSCSQTLNHNVMYWYQQKSSQAPKLLFHYYDKDFNNEADTPDNFQSRRPNTSFCFLDIRSPGLGDTAMYLCATSPSPGSTEAFFGQGTRLTVV.